This is a list of T cell receptor beta chains from one sample in a study of radiotherapy plus CTLA-4 blockade in lung cancer. Sequencing was performed with immunoSEQ multiplex PCR; in TCRdb, only in-frame clones are kept and a portion is missing. The table has about 62,000 clones, 76% seen once. Sequencing was performed on peripheral blood, taken from a patient treated with radiotherapy plus ipilimumab. The receptors here all came from a human donor with non-small cell lung cancer who had a complete response to radiotherapy plus ipilimumab. CDR3s include the opening cysteine and the closing phenylalanine or tryptophan. D genes are given only for firm matches. Size is omitted from some rows. Given values are once, few, many or a class for expanded clones.

>TRBD1|13|TRBV7-3|NA|TRBJ2-1
TGTGCCAGCAGCGAGACAGGGGGCAATGAGCAGTTCTTC
CASSETGGNEQFF
>NA|13|TRBV29-1|once|TRBJ2-1
TGCAGCGTCCGTTCCCCGGTTGTCCATGAGCAGTTCTTC
CSVRSPVVHEQFF
>NA|14|TRBV7-2|once|TRBJ2-1
TGTGCCAGCAGCTTTACGGGTACCTACAATGAGCAGTTCTTC
CASSFTGTYNEQFF
>TRBD2|16|TRBV7-8|NA|TRBJ2-7
TGTGCCAGCAGCCCAAGAACGCTTAGCGGGGGGGCCCGGCAGTACTTC
CASSPRTLSGGARQYF
>NA|14|TRBV6-1|NA|TRBJ1-1
TGTGCCAGCAGTGATGTAAGGGGCTTCACTGAAGCTTTCTTT
CASSDVRGFTEAFF
>TRBD1|13|TRBV7-9|NA|TRBJ1-1
TGTGCCAGCAGCTTACAGGGGGGAACTGAAGCTTTCTTT
CASSLQGGTEAFF
>NA|15|TRBV4-1|NA|TRBJ2-7
TGTGCCAGCAGCCAACCCCGGGGATTCCAATACGAGCAGTACTTC
CASSQPRGFQYEQYF
>TRBD1|14|TRBV6-5|NA|TRBJ1-6
TGTGCCAGCAGGGGGGACAGAGATAATTCACCCCTCCACTTT
CASRGDRDNSPLHF
>NA|14|TRBV11-2|NA|TRBJ2-5
TGTGCCAGCAGCTTAGGGGGGACTCGACGGGAGCAGTACTTC
CASSLGGTRREQYF
>NA|11|TRBV6-6|NA|TRBJ1-1
TGTGCCTCCCAGTCGAACACTGAAGCTTTCTTT
CASQSNTEAFF
>TRBD2|14|TRBV28|NA|TRBJ2-7
TGTGCCAGCACCTCGGGGACTAGCGGCTACGAGCAGTACTTC
CASTSGTSGYEQYF
>TRBD2|18|TRBV5-4|NA|TRBJ2-7
TGTGCCAGCAGCTTCGGACTAGCGGGTAGGAAAAGCTCCTACGAGCAGTACTTC
CASSFGLAGRKSSYEQYF
>TRBD2|13|TRBV5-8|NA|TRBJ2-7
TGTGCCAGCAAACCTAGCGGAACCTACGAGCAGTACTTC
CASKPSGTYEQYF
>NA|14|TRBV27|NA|TRBJ2-2
TGTGCCAGCAGTCGAGGCCCGAACACCGGGGAGCTGTTTTTT
CASSRGPNTGELFF
>TRBD1|16|TRBV5-4|NA|TRBJ1-2
TGTGCCAGCAGCTTGGCCCTGCGACAGGGGGTGAAAGGCTACACCTTC
CASSLALRQGVKGYTF
>TRBD1|16|TRBV7-2|NA|TRBJ1-6
TGTGCCAGCAGCTTTCTACAGGGGGCTCAGAATTCACCCCTCCACTTC
CASSFLQGAQNSPLHF
>TRBD2|14|TRBV11-2|NA|TRBJ2-5
TGTGCCAGCAGCCCCGGACTAGAGCGAGAGACCCAGTACTTC
CASSPGLERETQYF
>NA|14|TRBV28|once|TRBJ1-5
TGTGCCAGCAGTCAGCAGGGCCTGGGAATGCCCCAGCATTTT
CASSQQGLGMPQHF
>TRBD1|15|TRBV7-2|NA|TRBJ1-2
TGTGCCAGCAGCTTAGCGCTTGGCAGGGGGTATGGCTACACCTTC
CASSLALGRGYGYTF
>TRBD1|14|TRBV5-6|NA|TRBJ2-7
TGTGCCAGCAGCTTGGCGGACAGGGTGCGCGAGCAGTACTTC
CASSLADRVREQYF
>NA|12|TRBV6-6|few|TRBJ1-2
TGTGCCAGCAGGGACTCAAACTATGGCTACACCTTC
CASRDSNYGYTF
>TRBD2|14|TRBV5-1|NA|TRBJ2-5
TGCGCCAGCAGCTTCGCTAGCGGGAGAGAGACCCAGTACTTC
CASSFASGRETQYF
>NA|15|TRBV30|NA|TRBJ1-3
TGTGCCTGGCGCCGATTCACAGGGTCTGGAAACACCATATATTTT
CAWRRFTGSGNTIYF
>TRBD1|18|TRBV5-4|NA|TRBJ1-4
TGTGCCAGCAGCTTGGCCTGGGGGACAGGGGGCGAGAATGAAAAACTGTTTTTT
CASSLAWGTGGENEKLFF
>NA|13|TRBV6-5|NA|TRBJ2-7
TGTGCCAGCAGTTACGGGGGCCCAGGGGAGCAGTACTTC
CASSYGGPGEQYF
>TRBD2|15|TRBV29-1|once|TRBJ2-1
TGCAGCTTCTCCGGGGGGGCGAGCTCCTACAATGAGCAGTTCTTC
CSFSGGASSYNEQFF
>NA|14|TRBV18|NA|TRBJ1-1
TGTGCCAGCTCACGGGACGCAGGGGACACTGAAGCTTTCTTT
CASSRDAGDTEAFF
>TRBD2|17|TRBV5-4|few|TRBJ2-2
TGTGCCAGCAGCGCGGGACTAGCGGGAGCGAACACCGGGGAGCTGTTTTTT
CASSAGLAGANTGELFF
>TRBD2|15|TRBV28|NA|TRBJ2-7
TGTGCCAGCAGCCCCCCCGGGCGGGGGAAAGACGAGCAGTACTTC
CASSPPGRGKDEQYF
>NA|13|TRBV10-3|NA|TRBJ2-7
TGTGCCATCAGTGACCGGCAGGCCTACGAGCAGTACTTC
CAISDRQAYEQYF
>NA|15|TRBV5-4|NA|TRBJ1-5
TGTGCCAGCAGCTTGGACCCAGGGAACAATCAGCCCCAGCATTTT
CASSLDPGNNQPQHF
>TRBD2|15|TRBV11-3|NA|TRBJ2-3
TGTGCCAGCAGCAGGACTAGCGAGTACACAGATACGCAGTATTTT
CASSRTSEYTDTQYF
>TRBD2|16|TRBV2|NA|TRBJ2-7
TGTGCCAGCAGTGACCTAGGACTAGCGGCTTACTACGAGCAGTACTTC
CASSDLGLAAYYEQYF
>TRBD2|21|TRBV27|NA|TRBJ2-7
TGTGCCAGCAGTCCGAAAACTCTCCCGGGACTAGCGGGATTGCCCCCCTACGAGCAGTACTTC
CASSPKTLPGLAGLPPYEQYF
>NA|18|TRBV4-3|NA|TRBJ1-2
TGCGCCAGCAGCCAAGATTTGGGAACCGGGGTACATACCTATGGCTACACCTTC
CASSQDLGTGVHTYGYTF
>NA|15|TRBV9|NA|TRBJ2-1
TGTGCCAGCAGCGTAGTTGGACTACTGTCGGGTGAGCAGTTCTTC
CASSVVGLLSGEQFF
>NA|14|TRBV11-2|NA|TRBJ2-7
TGTGCCAGCAGCTTAGTGCGAACTGGTAACGAGCAGTACTTC
CASSLVRTGNEQYF
>NA|15|TRBV9|NA|TRBJ1-1
TGTGCCAGCAGCGCCCGGGGAGGGTCGAGCACTGAAGCTTTCTTT
CASSARGGSSTEAFF
>TRBD2|15|TRBV2|NA|TRBJ2-1
TGTGCCAGCAGCCGGACTAGCGGGAGTCACAATGAGCAGTTCTTC
CASSRTSGSHNEQFF
>NA|15|TRBV9|once|TRBJ1-1
TGTGCCAGCAGCGTAGCGAGGGACATGAACACTGAAGCTTTCTTT
CASSVARDMNTEAFF
>NA|13|TRBV30|NA|TRBJ1-3
TGTGCCTGGAGTGCGAGCTCTGGAAACACCATATATTTT
CAWSASSGNTIYF
>NA|14|TRBV6-5|few|TRBJ1-1
TGTGCCAGCAATATACTAGGTAGAAACACTGAAGCTTTCTTT
CASNILGRNTEAFF
>TRBD1|15|TRBV6-1|NA|TRBJ2-1
TGTGCCAGCAACGCCGGGACAGGAGCACTAAATGAGCAGTTCTTC
CASNAGTGALNEQFF